This passage covers 30 T cell receptor beta chains from one sample sequenced in a study of blood T cell repertoires in COVID-19. The repertoire was sequenced with immunoSEQ multiplex PCR; TCRdb's copy has only in-frame clones and lacks some. The table includes 130,000 to 150,000 clones, about 86% detected once. The sequenced material came from peripheral blood. The source is a woman aged 40 to 50 with acute or convalescent COVID-19.

The chain couples TRBV5-1 to TRBJ1-5, with TRBD1 matching 8 bases. Germline loops: CDR1 SGHRS, CDR2 YFSETQ. The CDR3 totals 15 residues. Trimming at V came to 1 base and at J to 6 bases, leaving 6 bases not matched to a gene. The CDR3 region is CASSLNSGGSQPQHF. The CDR3 bases are TGCGCCAGCAGCTTGAACTCAGGGGGCAGTCAGCCCCAGCATTTT.

The chain carries TRBV12-3 or TRBV12-4 and TRBJ2-7, with 12 bases that match TRBD1. J lost 5 bases, V lost 5 bases, and 1 base had no gene match. The CDR3 runs to 13 residues. This CDR3 reads CASSGTGGDEQYF. CDR3 coding DNA: TGTGCCAGCAGTGGGACAGGGGGCGACGAGCAGTACTTC.

V gene TRBV2 combines with J gene TRBJ2-7; maybe TRBD2 (6 bases). The CDR3 sequence is 15 residues long. Germline V gene data show CDR1 as SNHLY and CDR2 as FYNNEI. V lost 5 bases and J 3 bases, leaving 17 bases between the germline ends. The CDR3 protein is CASSYGGAGGYEQYF. The CDR3 region has the DNA TGTGCCAGCAGTTATGGCGGGGCAGGTGGCTACGAGCAGTACTTC.

V and J are TRBV2 and TRBJ2-1, with D unclear. The V gene's germline CDR1 is SNHLY and CDR2 FYNNEI. Trimming stripped 7 bases from V and 2 bases from J, with 6 bases between. The CDR3 is 12 residues long. CDR3 sequence: CASNGPYNEQFF. The CDR3 nucleotides read TGTGCCAGCAACGGTCCCTACAATGAGCAGTTCTTC.

V usage is TRBV7-2 and J usage is TRBJ1-2, with D possibly TRBD1 on 6 matching bases. With 1 base removed from V and 2 bases from J, the gap between germline ends came to 11 bases. Germline V CDR1 and CDR2: SGHTA, FQGNSA. The CDR3 contains 15 residues. The chain's CDR3 is CASSLVRGANYGYTF. The DNA for the CDR3 is TGTGCCAGCAGCTTAGTTCGGGGGGCGAACTATGGCTACACCTTC. The full variable domain, completed using reference TRBV7-2 and TRBJ1-2, is GAGVSQSPSNKVTEKGKDVELRCDPISGHTALYWYRQSLGQGLEFLIYFQGNSAPDKSGLPSDRFSAERTGGSVSTLTIQRTQQEDSAVYLCASSLVRGANYGYTFGSGTRLTVV.

The V gene is TRBV28, the J gene TRBJ1-4, with D uncertain. V shed 0 bases and J shed 1 base, with 12 bases lying between them. The CDR3 length is 17 residues. Germline values: CDR1 MDHEN, CDR2 SYDVKM. The CDR3 nucleotides are TGTGCCAGCAGTTTATGGGGCGGGCGCGTAACTAATGAAAAACTGTTTTTT. This encodes CASSLWGGRVTNEKLFF.

This chain links TRBV27 with TRBJ2-7; 8 bases are shared with TRBD1. From germline, CDR1 is MNHEY and CDR2 SMNVEV (reference sequence). Unmatched junction bases numbered 12, after V lost 3 bases and J lost 5 bases. This CDR3 has 16 amino acids. CDR3: CASSFQGRGPVDEQYF. CDR3 DNA: TGTGCCAGCAGTTTCCAGGGCAGGGGGCCAGTAGACGAGCAGTACTTC.

The V and J genes are TRBV5-1 and TRBJ2-5; perhaps TRBD1 as D (6 bases). V dropped 3 bases and J dropped 2 bases, with 11 bases sitting between them. Germline V gene lookup returns CDR1 SGHRS and CDR2 YFSETQ. The CDR3 length is 14 residues. In DNA form, the CDR3 reads TGCGCCAGCAGCTCCGGACAGCAACAAGAGACCCAGTACTTC. Translating gives CASSSGQQQETQYF.

V is TRBV29-1 and J is TRBJ1-2; D perhaps matches TRBD1 (5 bases). The CDR3 is 14 residues long. Per germline, CDR1 SQVTM and CDR2 ANQGSEA. Trimming pared 0 bases from V and 5 bases from J, leaving 13 bases between. CDR3 DNA sequence: TGCAGCGTTGAAGATCCGGCAGGGCCTTATGGCTACACCTTC. As protein: CSVEDPAGPYGYTF.

The chain employs TRBV3-1 (or the pseudogene TRBV3-2) and TRBJ1-6; no clear D. Between the trimmed V and J ends, which lost 1 base and 11 bases, there was a span of 15 bases. The CDR3 sequence is 15 residues long. Germline CDR1 LGHDT, CDR2 YNNKEL (reference sequence). The CDR3 coding sequence is TGTGCCAGCAGCCAAGTTTCTGGGTCGGGGACACCCCTCCACTTT. Amino acids: CASSQVSGSGTPLHF.

This clone was observed a few times. The chain links TRBV4-2 to TRBJ1-2; 10 nucleotides match TRBD1. Germline CDR1 is LGHNA and CDR2 is YNFKEQ. J was trimmed by 4 bases and V by 0 bases; bases with no gene match: 5. CDR3 length: 16 residues. The CDR3 DNA is TGTGCCAGCAGCCAAGAGGGACAGGGGATAATCTATGGCTACACCTTC. It specifies CASSQEGQGIIYGYTF.

The chain is built from TRBV7-5 and TRBJ1-3; TRBD1 is taken as the D call from the table, unchecked against the DNA. TRBV7-5 is marked as a pseudogene. The CDR3 extends over 19 amino acids. In nucleotides, the CDR3 is TGTGTCAGAAGCCCCAACCTCCGGGACAGGGTGCTCTCTGGAAACACCATATATTTT. Protein product: CVRSPNLRDRVLSGNTIYF.

The gene calls are TRBV6-5 and TRBJ1-5, with D possibly matching TRBD1 (5 bases). CDR3 length: 15 residues. Germline loops: CDR1 MNHEY, CDR2 SVGAGI. Trimming removed 6 bases from V and 4 bases from J, with 16 bases in between. This chain's CDR3 is CASRGGGVGNQPQHF. CDR3 coding DNA: TGTGCCAGCAGGGGCGGGGGTGTTGGGAATCAGCCCCAGCATTTT.

This clone was recorded once. DNA of the CDR3: TGTGCCAGCAGCTTCTGGGGGGGGGCTGAAGCTTTCTTT. Its protein product is CASSFWGGAEAFF. The chain combines TRBV11-2 with TRBJ1-1; maybe TRBD1 (5 bases). V shed 3 bases and J shed 6 bases, with 11 bases lying between them. Germline values: CDR1 SGHAT, CDR2 FQNNGV. The CDR3 has 13 amino acids.

This clone was found a few times. The V gene is TRBV25-1, the J gene TRBJ1-1; weak D call: TRBD1 (6 bases). Deletions cut 4 bases from V and 1 base from J, with 10 bases between. The CDR3 covers 14 residues. Germline V gene sequence: CDR1 MGHDK, CDR2 SYGVNS. CDR3 region: CASSAATGNTEAFF. DNA of the CDR3: TGTGCCAGCAGTGCCGCGACAGGGAACACTGAAGCTTTCTTT. Full variable domain (rest looked up from reference TRBV25-1 and TRBJ1-1): EADIYQTPRYLVIGTGKKITLECSQTMGHDKMYWYQQDPGMELHLIHYSYGVNSTEKGDLSSESTVSRIRTEHFPLTLESARPSHTSQYLCASSAATGNTEAFFGQGTRLTVV.

CDR3 loop: CSVDGRGSEAFF. The CDR3 DNA reads as TGCAGCGTTGATGGCAGGGGGAGTGAAGCTTTCTTT. The rearrangement joins TRBV29-1 to TRBJ1-1; 7 bases match TRBD1. The CDR3 length is 12 residues. Germline V gene lookup returns CDR1 SQVTM and CDR2 ANQGSEA. The trim removed 3 bases at V and 7 bases at J, leaving 5 bases unmatched.

This chain connects TRBV19 to TRBJ1-3, with 7 positions matching TRBD1. J was trimmed by 0 bases and V by 7 bases; bases with no gene match: 3. This CDR3 region has 14 residues. The germline gives CDR1 LNHDA, CDR2 SQIVND (reference sequence). The CDR3 region is CASNRDSSGNTIYF. CDR3 nucleotides: TGTGCCAGTAATCGGGACAGCTCTGGAAACACCATATATTTT.

J is TRBJ2-5 and V is TRBV3-1 (or the pseudogene TRBV3-2); 9 nucleotides line up with TRBD2. V was clipped by 5 bases and J by 5 bases; unmatched bases: 21. CDR3 length: 19 amino acids. The V gene's germline CDR1 is LGHDT and CDR2 YNNKEL (reference sequence). Here the CDR3 DNA reads TGTGCCAGCAGCTCACCCAACTCGGCATTGCGGGGGGGCCCCGAGACCCAGTACTTC. This codes for CASSSPNSALRGGPETQYF.

With respect to this clone: This CDR3 is missing its conserved last phenylalanine or tryptophan, likely due to a read error. The limits of the CDR3 on the DNA are not certain, so only TCRdb's listed CDR3 is given. The chain combines TRBV5-8 with TRBJ2-7; TRBD1, as called in the table, went unchecked against the DNA. The CDR3 is 12 residues long, counting both termini. Per the germline V gene, CDR1 is SGHTS and CDR2 is YDEGEE. The CDR3 loop reads CASSLVGAGGSY.

The chain recombines TRBV7-3 with TRBJ1-1; no reliable D call. V dropped 6 bases and J dropped 4 bases, with 12 bases sitting between them. This CDR3 is 13 amino acids long. Germline loops: CDR1 SGHTA, CDR2 FQGTGA. CDR3 DNA sequence: TGTGCCAGCAGTCTCCAGGTGGCCACTGAAGCTTTCTTT. Translating gives CASSLQVATEAFF.

V and J are TRBV6-5 and TRBJ1-6, with 9 nucleotides matching TRBD1. The CDR3 is 16 residues long. Germline assignment: CDR1 MNHEY and CDR2 SVGAGI. The ends lost 4 bases at V and 6 bases at J; junction bases unmatched: 7. The CDR3, as DNA: TGTGCCAGCAGTTTGACAGGGGGAAGGGGTAATTCACCCCTCCACTTT. It specifies CASSLTGGRGNSPLHF.

The chain uses TRBV7-2 and TRBJ1-3; no firm D call. CDR3 length: 16 amino acids. V lost 0 bases and J lost 7, with 16 bases in between. Germline V gene sequence: CDR1 SGHTA, CDR2 FQGNSA. CDR3 residues: CASSLAGFYGPNTIYF. The CDR3 DNA reads TGTGCCAGCAGCTTAGCTGGGTTCTATGGGCCGAACACCATATATTTT.

V usage is TRBV2 and J usage is TRBJ2-7, with D perhaps TRBD1 (5 bases). This CDR3 has 13 amino acids. Germline V gene lookup returns CDR1 SNHLY and CDR2 FYNNEI. V was trimmed by 8 bases and J by 3 bases, leaving 14 bases between them. Here the CDR3 reads CASLSRVHYEQYF. The CDR3 region has the DNA TGTGCCAGCTTGTCCAGGGTACACTACGAGCAGTACTTC.

The chain joins TRBV6-1 to TRBJ1-4; 8 bases are shared with TRBD1. V lost 3 bases, J lost 8 bases, and 8 bases stayed unmatched. The germline CDR1 and CDR2 sequences are MNHNS and SASEGT. There are 15 residues in the CDR3. CDR3 bases: TGTGCCAGCAGTGACCACAGGGGGGGGCAAGAAAAACTGTTTTTT. Encoded protein: CASSDHRGGQEKLFF.

This clone has only one observation. The chain couples TRBV18 to TRBJ1-2, with D maybe TRBD1 (6 bases). CDR3 length: 16 residues. CDR1 and CDR2 (germline): KGHSH, LQKENI. Trimming cost V 0 bases and J 4 bases, with 15 bases left between them. The CDR3, as DNA: TGTGCCAGCTCACCACCAAGCAGGGGCGGGGGCTATGGCTACACCTTC. This translates into CASSPPSRGGGYGYTF.

CDR3 sequence: CAWSGESYTEAFF. The CDR3 nucleotides are TGTGCCTGGAGTGGGGAGTCCTACACTGAAGCTTTCTTT. This chain uses TRBV30 with TRBJ1-1; no definite D call. V lost 1 base and J 3 bases, leaving 9 bases between the germline ends. The CDR3 length is 13 residues. CDR1 GTSNPN and CDR2 SVGIG come from the germline V gene (reference sequence). The full variable domain, its missing parts supplied by reference TRBV30 and TRBJ1-1, is SQTIHQWPATLVQPVGSPLSLECTVEGTSNPNLYWYRQAAGRGLQLLFYSVGIGQISSEVPQNLSASRPQDRQFILSSKKLLLSDSGFYLCAWSGESYTEAFFGQGTRLTVV.

The rearrangement uses TRBV27 and TRBJ2-7; D is undetermined. The CDR3 consists of 14 residues. CDR1 is MNHEY, CDR2 SMNVEV, per germline (reference sequence). Trimming pared 2 bases from V and 4 bases from J, leaving 12 bases between. The CDR3 DNA reads as TGTGCCAGCAGTTTAAAGGTTACCGGGTACGAGCAGTACTTC. Its protein product is CASSLKVTGYEQYF.

This sequence joins TRBV2 and TRBJ2-5; 14 bases are a match to TRBD2. From germline, CDR1 is SNHLY and CDR2 FYNNEI. This CDR3 region has 15 residues. V trimming: 6 bases; J trimming: 5 bases; junction bases outside the gene matches: 5. CDR3: CASREGLAGVETQYF. CDR3 DNA sequence: TGTGCCAGCAGGGAGGGACTAGCGGGGGTCGAGACCCAGTACTTC.

The chain links TRBV27 to TRBJ2-7; TRBD2 matches at 7 bases. CDR1 and CDR2 from the germline V gene are MNHEY and SMNVEV (reference sequence). V dropped 2 bases and J dropped 2; count of bases not matched to a gene: 9. CDR3 length: 16 residues. This CDR3 reads CASSLELARRPYEQYF. DNA for the CDR3: TGTGCCAGCAGTTTAGAACTAGCGAGAAGACCCTACGAGCAGTACTTC.

The V call is TRBV12-3 or TRBV12-4, the J call TRBJ2-3; TRBD2 matches 8 bases. The CDR3 totals 13 residues. V trimming: 6 bases; J trimming: 1 base; junction bases outside the gene matches: 0. The CDR3 reads CASRRGGTDTQYF. In DNA form, the CDR3 reads TGTGCCAGCAGGCGGGGGGGCACAGATACGCAGTATTTT.